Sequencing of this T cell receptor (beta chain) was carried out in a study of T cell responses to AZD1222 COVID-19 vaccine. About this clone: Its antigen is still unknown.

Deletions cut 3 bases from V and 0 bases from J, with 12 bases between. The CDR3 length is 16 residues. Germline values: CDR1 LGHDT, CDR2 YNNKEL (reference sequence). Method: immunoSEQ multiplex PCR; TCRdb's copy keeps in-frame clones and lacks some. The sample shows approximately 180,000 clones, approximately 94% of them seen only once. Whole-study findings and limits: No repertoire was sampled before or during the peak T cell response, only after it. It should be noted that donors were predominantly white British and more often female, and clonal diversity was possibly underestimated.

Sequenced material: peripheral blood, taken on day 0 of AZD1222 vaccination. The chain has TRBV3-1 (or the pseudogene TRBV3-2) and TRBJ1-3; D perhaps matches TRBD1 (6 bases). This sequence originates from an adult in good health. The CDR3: CASSHRTAYSGNTIYF. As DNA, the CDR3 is TGTGCCAGCAGCCATAGGACAGCATACTCTGGAAACACCATATATTTT.